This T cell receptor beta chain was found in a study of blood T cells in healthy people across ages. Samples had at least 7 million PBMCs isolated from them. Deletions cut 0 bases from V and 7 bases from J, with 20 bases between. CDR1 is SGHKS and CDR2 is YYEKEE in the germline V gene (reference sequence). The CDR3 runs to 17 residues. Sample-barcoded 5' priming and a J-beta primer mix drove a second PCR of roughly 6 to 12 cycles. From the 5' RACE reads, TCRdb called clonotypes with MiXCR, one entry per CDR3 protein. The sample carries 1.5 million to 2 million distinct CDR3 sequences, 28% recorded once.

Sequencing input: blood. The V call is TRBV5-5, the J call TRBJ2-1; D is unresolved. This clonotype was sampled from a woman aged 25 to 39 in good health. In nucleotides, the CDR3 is TGTGCCAGCAGCTTGGTCCCTGTGGACGGAGTCCAGAATGAGCAGTTCTTC. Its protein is CASSLVPVDGVQNEQFF. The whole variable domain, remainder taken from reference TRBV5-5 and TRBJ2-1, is DAGVTQSPTHLIKTRGQQVTLRCSPISGHKSVSWYQQVLGQGPQFIFQYYEKEERGRGNFPDRFSARQFPNYSSELNVNALLLGDSALYLCASSLVPVDGVQNEQFFGPGTRLTVL.